Below, 28 T cell receptor beta chains from the same sample are listed, as sequenced in a study of shared clonotypes between healthy human individuals. Profiled with immunoSEQ multiplex PCR; TCRdb holds only in-frame clones, not every one. The table shows roughly 1 million clones, with roughly 75% occurring only once. The sequenced material came from memory CD4+ T cells sorted from blood. The subset: CD45RA-negative fraction. These receptors were obtained from a man younger than 30 in good health.

V gene TRBV20-1 combines with J gene TRBJ2-1; TRBD1 is a possible D gene (5 bases). In germline, CDR1 is DFQATT, CDR2 SNEGSKA (reference sequence). CDR3 length equals 11 residues. Trimming left V 7 bases short and J 5 bases short, with 9 bases between. The CDR3 DNA follows: TGCAGTGTCGACAGTCACAATGAGCAGTTCTTC. Protein: CSVDSHNEQFF.

V and J are TRBV15 and TRBJ1-1; D gene uncertain. Trimming shortened V by 5 bases and J by 5 bases, and 12 bases separated the two germline ends. The CDR3 sequence is 13 residues long. Germline V gene sequence: CDR1 LNHNV, CDR2 YYDKDF (reference sequence). In nucleotides, the CDR3 is TGTGCCACCAGCTTGCTCAGAGGGACTGAAGCTTTCTTT. It codes for CATSLLRGTEAFF. Full variable domain (missing parts from reference TRBV15 and TRBJ1-1): DAMVIQNPRYQVTQFGKPVTLSCSQTLNHNVMYWYQQKSSQAPKLLFHYYDKDFNNEADTPDNFQSRRPNTSFCFLDIRSPGLGDTAMYLCATSLLRGTEAFFGQGTRLTVV.

The V call is TRBV6-5, the J call TRBJ2-2, with unresolved D. This CDR3 is 15 amino acids long. Trimming removed 5 bases from V and 6 bases from J, with 16 bases in between. Germline values: CDR1 MNHEY, CDR2 SVGAGI. This CDR3 is CASSGRTRRSGELFF. The CDR3 DNA sequence: TGTGCCAGCAGTGGTAGAACAAGACGGTCCGGGGAGCTGTTTTTT.

This clone was seen ten or more times. V is TRBV30 and J is TRBJ1-1; D not certain. The V and J ends lost 2 bases and 5 bases respectively, with 15 bases between them. The germline CDR1 and CDR2 sequences are GTSNPN and SVGIG (reference sequence). There are 14 residues in the CDR3. CDR3 nucleotides: TGTGCCTGGAGTAATCTCACGCCCGGGACTGAAGCTTTCTTT. This codes for CAWSNLTPGTEAFF.

V usage is TRBV29-1 and J usage is TRBJ2-3; D may be TRBD2 (6 bases). Trimming shortened V by 3 bases and J by 4 bases, and 14 bases separated the two germline ends. Germline CDR1 SQVTM, CDR2 ANQGSEA. CDR3 length equals 14 residues. CDR3 DNA: TGCAGCGTTGAGCGGGCGGGGTTGGCAGATACGCAGTATTTT. It encodes CSVERAGLADTQYF.

The chain couples TRBV27 to TRBJ1-5; D unclear. The ends were cut back, 2 bases at V and 1 base at J, with 9 bases in the middle. The germline CDR1 and CDR2 sequences are MNHEY and SMNVEV (reference sequence). The CDR3 runs to 15 residues. This CDR3 is CASSLIGVSNQPQHF. CDR3 nucleotide sequence: TGTGCCAGCAGTTTAATAGGAGTAAGCAATCAGCCCCAGCATTTT.

V usage is TRBV6-5 and J usage is TRBJ1-2, with 11 bases aligning to TRBD1. This CDR3 spans 13 amino acids. CDR1 and CDR2 from the germline V gene are MNHEY and SVGAGI. Losses at the gene ends were 8 bases for V and 6 bases for J; bases not matched to a gene: 5. The CDR3, as DNA: TGTGCCAGCCGGGACAGGGGGAATCATGGCTACACCTTC. Protein: CASRDRGNHGYTF.

V usage is TRBV19 and J usage is TRBJ1-6, with D uncertain. Trimming cost V 5 bases and J 8 bases, with 10 bases left between them. This CDR3 has 13 amino acids. CDR1 is LNHDA, CDR2 SQIVND, per germline (reference sequence). CDR3 bases: TGTGCCAGTAGTGAAAGTGGGGATTCACCCCTCCACTTT. Protein sequence: CASSESGDSPLHF.

This chain connects TRBV19 to TRBJ2-7, with TRBD2 as a possible D gene (5 bases). V shed 3 bases and J shed 4 bases, with 16 bases lying between them. CDR1 LNHDA and CDR2 SQIVND come from the germline V gene (reference sequence). The length of the CDR3 is 15 residues. The CDR3 DNA follows: TGTGCCAGTAGTATTCAGTCAGGAGGCCATTACGAGCAGTACTTC. This encodes CASSIQSGGHYEQYF. The full variable domain, rest sourced from reference TRBV19 and TRBJ2-7, is DGGITQSPKYLFRKEGQNVTLSCEQNLNHDAMYWYRQDPGQGLRLIYYSQIVNDFQKGDIAEGYSVSREKKESFPLTVTSAQKNPTAFYLCASSIQSGGHYEQYFGPGTRLTVT.

This clone was seen a few times. The chain uses TRBV27 and TRBJ2-5, with TRBD2 matching 8 bases. This CDR3 region has 14 residues. Unmatched junction bases numbered 10, after V lost 8 bases and J lost 5 bases. The germline gives CDR1 MNHEY, CDR2 SMNVEV (reference sequence). CDR3 loop: CASWRAGGWETQYF. The CDR3 coding sequence is TGTGCCAGCTGGAGGGCGGGGGGTTGGGAGACCCAGTACTTC.

The rearrangement uses TRBV11-2 and TRBJ2-2; D not certain. V was clipped by 4 bases and J by 6 bases, with 9 bases between them. The germline V gene has CDR1 SGHAT and CDR2 FQNNGV. The CDR3 length is 13 residues. Here the CDR3 reads CASSSQASGELFF. CDR3 in DNA: TGTGCCAGCAGCTCTCAAGCTTCCGGGGAGCTGTTTTTT. Supplemented by reference TRBV11-2 and TRBJ2-2, the full variable domain reads EAGVAQSPRYKIIEKRQSVAFWCNPISGHATLYWYQQILGQGPKLLIQFQNNGVVDDSQLPKDRFSAERLKGVDSTLKIQPAKLEDSAVYLCASSSQASGELFFGEGSRLTVL.

V usage is TRBV30 and J usage is TRBJ1-4, with TRBD1 identical over 10 bases. Germline V gene sequence: CDR1 GTSNPN, CDR2 SVGIG (reference sequence). Unmatched junction bases numbered 10, after V lost 8 bases and J lost 4 bases. The CDR3 is made up of 15 amino acids. The CDR3 region has the DNA TGTGCCACCACCCGGACAGGGGGAATTAATGAAAAACTGTTTTTT. This encodes CATTRTGGINEKLFF.

The chain links TRBV6-5 to TRBJ1-1; D is unresolved. The length of the CDR3 is 15 residues. V lost 0 bases and J lost 0, with 8 bases in between. Germline assignment: CDR1 MNHEY and CDR2 SVGAGI. The CDR3 region is CASSYSLVMNTEAFF. CDR3 nucleotides: TGTGCCAGCAGTTACTCGTTAGTTATGAACACTGAAGCTTTCTTT.

This clone came up once. This chain links TRBV5-6 with TRBJ2-7; no definite D call. The CDR3 has 14 amino acids. Trimming removed 1 base from V and 2 bases from J, with 10 bases in between. Germline V gene lookup returns CDR1 SGHDT and CDR2 YYEEEE. CDR3 region: CASSLWSVTYEQYF. CDR3 nucleotides: TGTGCCAGCAGCTTGTGGTCGGTTACCTACGAGCAGTACTTC.

This chain connects TRBV5-1 to TRBJ2-5; possibly TRBD2 for D (5 bases). The germline gives CDR1 SGHRS, CDR2 YFSETQ. Trimming stripped 2 bases from V and 3 bases from J, with 14 bases between. This CDR3 region has 15 residues. CDR3 amino acids: CASSFTTGEKETQYF. For the CDR3, the DNA is TGCGCCAGCAGCTTTACCACCGGGGAGAAAGAGACCCAGTACTTC.

V gene TRBV7-9 combines with J gene TRBJ1-6; D perhaps matches TRBD1 (5 bases). Trimming removed 7 bases at V and 10 bases at J, with 11 bases between. CDR1 is SEHNR, CDR2 FQNEAQ, per germline (reference sequence). The CDR3 is 12 amino acids. The CDR3 nucleotides read TGTGCCAGCACGGGGGGTGACTCACCCCTCCACTTT. Translating gives CASTGGDSPLHF. The variable domain in full, completed from reference TRBV7-9 and TRBJ1-6, reads DTGVSQNPRHKITKRGQNVTFRCDPISEHNRLYWYRQTLGQGPEFLTYFQNEAQLEKSRLLSDRFSAERPKGSFSTLEIQRTEQGDSAMYLCASTGGDSPLHFGNGTRLTVT.

The J gene is TRBJ2-2, the V gene TRBV15; 12 bases agree with TRBD2. The V gene's germline CDR1 is LNHNV and CDR2 YYDKDF (reference sequence). V shed 0 bases, J shed 5 bases, and the junction held 4 bases outside the gene matches. The CDR3 contains 17 residues. CDR3 sequence reads: CATSRELAGGRTGELFF. CDR3 coding DNA: TGTGCCACCAGCAGAGAACTAGCGGGAGGAAGAACCGGGGAGCTGTTTTTT.

The J gene is TRBJ2-5, the V gene TRBV5-1; D uncertain. Germline V gives CDR1 SGHRS, CDR2 YFSETQ. V was cut by 1 base and J by 0 bases, with 7 bases left in between. The CDR3 covers 14 residues. The CDR3 loop is CASSLRAYQETQYF. Written as DNA, the CDR3 is TGCGCCAGCAGCTTGCGAGCGTACCAAGAGACCCAGTACTTC.

The CDR3 DNA sequence: TGTGCCAGCAGCCCAGGCCTCTCTGGAAACACCATATATTTT. This codes for CASSPGLSGNTIYF. The J gene is TRBJ1-3, the V gene TRBV11-2; no reliable D call. Germline lookup yields CDR1 SGHAT and CDR2 FQNNGV. The V and J ends lost 5 bases and 0 bases respectively, with 8 bases between them. The CDR3 has 14 residues.

A note on this clone: At one boundary the junction diverges from the germline segment, which might be a read error. Here the CDR3 reads CASSGQGLAKNIQYF. For the CDR3, the DNA is TGCGCTAGCAGCGGGCAGGGACTGGCCAAAAACATTCAGTACTTC. The genes are TRBV10-2 and TRBJ2-4, with D tentatively TRBD2 (6 bases). CDR3 size: 15 residues. Germline V CDR1 and CDR2: WSHSY, SAAADI.

V and J are TRBV10-2 and TRBJ1-6; 9 bases line up with TRBD1. Germline V gene data show CDR1 as WSHSY and CDR2 as SAAADI. Trimming took 10 bases from V and 7 from J; bases not matched to a gene: 17. CDR3 size: 17 residues. The CDR3 protein is CATTSGTGSLRNSPLHF. The CDR3 DNA reads TGCGCCACCACATCCGGGACAGGGTCCCTTCGAAATTCACCCCTCCACTTT.

The J gene is TRBJ2-7, the V gene TRBV4-1; no definite D call. The CDR3 is made up of 13 amino acids. Trimming removed 0 bases at V and 3 bases at J, with 6 bases between. Germline assignment: CDR1 MGHRA and CDR2 YSYEKL. In nucleotides, the CDR3 is TGCGCCAGCAGCCAAGAAGGCGGCTACGAGCAGTACTTC. Its translation: CASSQEGGYEQYF.

This clone was seen a handful of times. The rearrangement joins TRBV25-1 to TRBJ1-6; TRBD1 matches at 7 bases. Germline V gene lookup returns CDR1 MGHDK and CDR2 SYGVNS. The CDR3 spans 15 residues. J gave up 5 bases and V 6 bases, and 7 bases lay outside the gene matches. This CDR3 reads CASSQWTGNNSPLHF. The CDR3 region has the DNA TGTGCCAGCAGCCAATGGACAGGCAATAATTCACCCCTCCACTTT.

The J gene is TRBJ2-3, the V gene TRBV9; 10 bases are a match to TRBD2. This CDR3 region has 16 residues. Unmatched junction bases numbered 11, after V lost 5 bases and J lost 5 bases. The germline V gene encodes CDR1 SGDLS and CDR2 YYNGEE. The CDR3 DNA is TGTGCCAGCAGTCGCCTAAGCGGGGGGGCCGGAGATACGCAGTATTTT. It yields the protein CASSRLSGGAGDTQYF. The complete variable domain, with remaining parts taken from reference TRBV9 and TRBJ2-3, reads DSGVTQTPKHLITATGQRVTLRCSPRSGDLSVYWYQQSLDQGLQFLIQYYNGEERAKGNILERFSAQQFPDLHSELNLSSLELGDSALYFCASSRLSGGAGDTQYFGPGTRLTVL.

The V call is TRBV19, the J call TRBJ1-2, with a weak D call TRBD1 (6 bases). This CDR3 is 15 amino acids long. Germline V lookup: CDR1 LNHDA, CDR2 SQIVND (reference sequence). Trimming cost V 1 base and J 1 base, with 10 bases left between them. The CDR3 spells CASSIGGTSNYGYTF. CDR3 DNA sequence: TGTGCCAGTAGTATAGGAGGGACAAGTAACTATGGCTACACCTTC.

This chain joins TRBV10-3 and TRBJ2-1, with 9 bases that match TRBD1. The V gene end was trimmed by 6 bases and the J gene end by 6 bases; junction bases not matched to a gene: 6. CDR1 is ENHRY, CDR2 SYGVKD, per germline. This CDR3 has 14 residues. CDR3 amino acids: CAIRDGTGPNEQFF. CDR3 nucleotides: TGTGCCATCAGGGACGGGACAGGGCCCAATGAGCAGTTCTTC.

The V and J genes are TRBV28 and TRBJ2-2; 10 nucleotides line up with TRBD1. CDR1 MDHEN and CDR2 SYDVKM come from the germline V gene. V was pared by 11 bases and J by 3 bases, with 6 bases of the junction left unmatched. CDR3 length: 14 residues. This CDR3 reads CAADGQGDTGELFF. In DNA form, the CDR3 reads TGTGCCGCAGACGGACAGGGGGACACCGGGGAGCTGTTTTTT.

V gene TRBV5-6 combines with J gene TRBJ2-7, with D possibly TRBD2 on 6 matching bases. The CDR3 covers 13 residues. The V gene lost 4 bases and the J gene lost 6 bases, with 14 bases spanning the gap. Germline V lookup: CDR1 SGHDT, CDR2 YYEEEE. The CDR3: CASSLDYKGEQYF. CDR3 bases: TGTGCCAGCAGCCTGGACTACAAGGGCGAGCAGTACTTC.